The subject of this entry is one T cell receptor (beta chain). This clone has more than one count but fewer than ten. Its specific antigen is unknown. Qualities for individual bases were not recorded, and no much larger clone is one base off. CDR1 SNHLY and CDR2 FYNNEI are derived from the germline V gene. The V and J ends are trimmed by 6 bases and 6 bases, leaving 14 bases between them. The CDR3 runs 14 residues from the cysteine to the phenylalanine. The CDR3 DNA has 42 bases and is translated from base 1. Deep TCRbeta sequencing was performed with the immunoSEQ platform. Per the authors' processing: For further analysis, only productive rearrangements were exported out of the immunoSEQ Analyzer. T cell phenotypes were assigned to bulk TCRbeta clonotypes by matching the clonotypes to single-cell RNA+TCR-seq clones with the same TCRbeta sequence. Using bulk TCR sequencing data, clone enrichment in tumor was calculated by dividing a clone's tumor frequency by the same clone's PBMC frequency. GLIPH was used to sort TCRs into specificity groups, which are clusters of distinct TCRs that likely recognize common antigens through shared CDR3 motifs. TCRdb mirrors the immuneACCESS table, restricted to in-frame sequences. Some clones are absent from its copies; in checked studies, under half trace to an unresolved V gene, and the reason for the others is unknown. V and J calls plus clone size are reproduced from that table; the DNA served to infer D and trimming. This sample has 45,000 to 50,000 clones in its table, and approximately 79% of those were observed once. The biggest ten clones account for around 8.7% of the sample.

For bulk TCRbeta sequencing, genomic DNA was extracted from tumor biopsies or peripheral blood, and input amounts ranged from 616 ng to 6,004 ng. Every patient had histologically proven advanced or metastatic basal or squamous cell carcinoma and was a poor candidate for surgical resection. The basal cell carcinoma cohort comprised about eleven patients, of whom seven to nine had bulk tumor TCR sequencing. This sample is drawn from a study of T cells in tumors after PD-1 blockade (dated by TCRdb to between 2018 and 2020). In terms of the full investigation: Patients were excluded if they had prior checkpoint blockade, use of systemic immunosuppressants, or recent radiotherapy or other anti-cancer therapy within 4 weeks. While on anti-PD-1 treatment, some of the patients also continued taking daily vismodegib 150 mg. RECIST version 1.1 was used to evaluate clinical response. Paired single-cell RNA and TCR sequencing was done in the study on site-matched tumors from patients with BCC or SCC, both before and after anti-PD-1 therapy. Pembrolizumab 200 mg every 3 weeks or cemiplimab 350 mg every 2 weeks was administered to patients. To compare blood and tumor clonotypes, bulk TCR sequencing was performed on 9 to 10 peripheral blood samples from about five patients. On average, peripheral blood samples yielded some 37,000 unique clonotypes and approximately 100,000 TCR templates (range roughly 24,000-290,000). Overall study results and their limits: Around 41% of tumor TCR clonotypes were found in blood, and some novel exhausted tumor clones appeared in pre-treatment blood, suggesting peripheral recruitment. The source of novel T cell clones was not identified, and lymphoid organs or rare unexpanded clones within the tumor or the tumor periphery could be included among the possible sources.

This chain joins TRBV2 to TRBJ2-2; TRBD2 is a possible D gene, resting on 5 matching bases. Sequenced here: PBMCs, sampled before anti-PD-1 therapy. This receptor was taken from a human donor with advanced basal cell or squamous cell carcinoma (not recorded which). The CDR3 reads CASRTTDQPGELFF. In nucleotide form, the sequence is TGTGCCAGCAGGACTACGGACCAGCCCGGGGAGCTGTTTTTT.